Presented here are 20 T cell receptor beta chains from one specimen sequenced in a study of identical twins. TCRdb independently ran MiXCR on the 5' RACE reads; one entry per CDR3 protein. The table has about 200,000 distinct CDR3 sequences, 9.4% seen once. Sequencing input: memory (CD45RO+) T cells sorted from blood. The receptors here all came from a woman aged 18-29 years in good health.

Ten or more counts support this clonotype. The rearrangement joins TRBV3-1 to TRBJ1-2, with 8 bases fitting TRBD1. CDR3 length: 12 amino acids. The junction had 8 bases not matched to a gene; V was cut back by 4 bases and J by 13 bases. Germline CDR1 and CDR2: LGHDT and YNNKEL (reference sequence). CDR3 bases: TGTGCCAGCAGCCCCGGACAGGGTGGTGGCACCTTC. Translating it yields CASSPGQGGGTF.

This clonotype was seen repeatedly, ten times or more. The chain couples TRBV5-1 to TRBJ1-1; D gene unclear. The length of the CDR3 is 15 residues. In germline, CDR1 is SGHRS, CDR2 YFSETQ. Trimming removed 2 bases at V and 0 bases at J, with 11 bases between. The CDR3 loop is CASSLLSGMNTEAFF. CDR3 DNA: TGCGCCAGCAGCTTACTCTCGGGTATGAACACTGAAGCTTTCTTT.

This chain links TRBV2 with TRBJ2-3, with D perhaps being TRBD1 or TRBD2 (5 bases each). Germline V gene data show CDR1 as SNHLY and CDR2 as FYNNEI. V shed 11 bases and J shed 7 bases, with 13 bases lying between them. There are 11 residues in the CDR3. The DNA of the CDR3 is TGTGCCCTACTCGGGGCCCATACGCAGTATTTT. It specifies CALLGAHTQYF.

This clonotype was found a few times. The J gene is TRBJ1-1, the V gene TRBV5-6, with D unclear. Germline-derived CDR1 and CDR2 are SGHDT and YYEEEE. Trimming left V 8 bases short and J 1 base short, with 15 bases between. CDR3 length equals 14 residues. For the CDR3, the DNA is TGTGCCAGTACCCTCGGGCAGCAGAACACTGAAGCTTTCTTT. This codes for CASTLGQQNTEAFF.

The CDR3 DNA reads TGTGCTAGTGGTCCACTTAGGGGGGGCGCCTACAATGAGCAGTTCTTC. This gives the protein CASGPLRGGAYNEQFF. The chain couples TRBV12-5 to TRBJ2-1; a possible D gene is TRBD2 (7 bases). V was cut by 5 bases and J by 2 bases, with 16 bases left in between. Germline CDR1 is LGHNT and CDR2 is FRNRAP. CDR3 length equals 16 residues.

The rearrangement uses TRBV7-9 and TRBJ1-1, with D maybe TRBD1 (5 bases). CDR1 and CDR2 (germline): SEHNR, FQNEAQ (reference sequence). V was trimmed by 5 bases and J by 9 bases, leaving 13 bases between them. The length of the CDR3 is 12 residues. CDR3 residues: CASSAGRGQAFF. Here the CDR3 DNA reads TGTGCCAGCAGCGCGGGGAGGGGTCAAGCTTTCTTT. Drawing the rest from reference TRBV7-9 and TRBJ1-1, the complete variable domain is DTGVSQNPRHKITKRGQNVTFRCDPISEHNRLYWYRQTLGQGPEFLTYFQNEAQLEKSRLLSDRFSAERPKGSFSTLEIQRTEQGDSAMYLCASSAGRGQAFFGQGTRLTVV.

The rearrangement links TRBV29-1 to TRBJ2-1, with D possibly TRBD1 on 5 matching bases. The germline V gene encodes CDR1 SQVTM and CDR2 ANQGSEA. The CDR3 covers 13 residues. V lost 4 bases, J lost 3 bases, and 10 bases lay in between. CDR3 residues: CSVAGFDYNEQFF. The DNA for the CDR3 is TGCAGCGTTGCAGGGTTCGACTACAATGAGCAGTTCTTC.

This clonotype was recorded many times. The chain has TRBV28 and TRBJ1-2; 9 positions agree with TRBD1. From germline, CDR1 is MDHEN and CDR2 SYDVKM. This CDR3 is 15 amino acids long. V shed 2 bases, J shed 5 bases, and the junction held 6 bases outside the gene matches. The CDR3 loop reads CASSLPYRGPYGYTF. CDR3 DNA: TGTGCCAGCAGTTTACCTTACAGGGGGCCTTATGGCTACACCTTC.

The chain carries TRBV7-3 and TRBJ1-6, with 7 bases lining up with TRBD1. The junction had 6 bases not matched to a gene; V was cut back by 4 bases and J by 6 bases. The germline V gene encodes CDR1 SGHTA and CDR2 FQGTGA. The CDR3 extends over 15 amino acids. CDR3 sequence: CASSSTGQPNSPLHF. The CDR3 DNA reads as TGTGCCAGCAGCTCGACGGGACAGCCTAATTCACCCCTCCACTTT.

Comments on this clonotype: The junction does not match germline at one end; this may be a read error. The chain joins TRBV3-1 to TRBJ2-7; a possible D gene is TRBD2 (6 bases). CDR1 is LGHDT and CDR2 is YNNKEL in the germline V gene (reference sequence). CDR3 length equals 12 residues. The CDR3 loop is CASSQEISGVEF. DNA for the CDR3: TGTGCCAGCAGCCAAGAGATATCGGGGGTCGAGTTC.

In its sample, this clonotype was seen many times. CDR3 amino acids: CASSEAEIYGYTF. The CDR3 DNA follows: TGTGCCAGCAGTGAAGCAGAAATCTATGGCTACACCTTC. The genes are TRBV6-1 and TRBJ1-2; no reliable D call. Trimming removed 0 bases at V and 4 bases at J, with 6 bases between. There are 13 residues in the CDR3. Germline-derived CDR1 and CDR2 are MNHNS and SASEGT.

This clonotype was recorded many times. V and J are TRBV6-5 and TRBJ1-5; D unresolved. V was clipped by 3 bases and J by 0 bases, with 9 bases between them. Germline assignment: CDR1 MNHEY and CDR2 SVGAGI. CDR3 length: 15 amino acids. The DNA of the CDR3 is TGTGCCAGCAGTTATTCGGGTTATAGCAATCAGCCCCAGCATTTT. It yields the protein CASSYSGYSNQPQHF.

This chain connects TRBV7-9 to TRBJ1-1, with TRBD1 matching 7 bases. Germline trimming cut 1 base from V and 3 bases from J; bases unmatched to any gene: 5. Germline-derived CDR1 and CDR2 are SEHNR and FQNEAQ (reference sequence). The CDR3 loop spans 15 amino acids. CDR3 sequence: CASSLGGGADTEAFF. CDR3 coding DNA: TGTGCCAGCAGCTTAGGAGGGGGCGCGGACACTGAAGCTTTCTTT.

The CDR3 coding sequence is TGTGCCAGCAGGGACAGGGATAATTCACCCCTCCACTTT. It codes for CASRDRDNSPLHF. V is TRBV6-4 and J is TRBJ1-6; 8 positions match TRBD1. The CDR3 extends over 13 amino acids. Trimming at V came to 6 bases and at J to 5 bases, leaving 0 bases not matched to a gene. Per germline, CDR1 MRHNA and CDR2 SNTAGT.

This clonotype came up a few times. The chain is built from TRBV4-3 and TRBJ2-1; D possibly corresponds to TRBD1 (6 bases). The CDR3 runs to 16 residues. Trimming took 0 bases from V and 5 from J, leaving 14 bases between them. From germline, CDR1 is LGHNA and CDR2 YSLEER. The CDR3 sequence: CASSQDYRDTHNEQFF. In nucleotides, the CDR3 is TGCGCCAGCAGCCAAGACTATCGGGACACTCACAATGAGCAGTTCTTC.

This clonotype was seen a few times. This CDR3 is CAISPGTATNQPQHF. The CDR3 DNA follows: TGTGCCATCAGTCCCGGGACAGCTACCAATCAGCCCCAGCATTTT. This chain uses TRBV10-3 with TRBJ1-5; TRBD1 matches 7 bases. Germline V CDR1 and CDR2: ENHRY, SYGVKD. The CDR3 runs to 15 residues. With 5 bases clipped from V and 3 bases from J, the junction kept 7 bases outside the gene matches.

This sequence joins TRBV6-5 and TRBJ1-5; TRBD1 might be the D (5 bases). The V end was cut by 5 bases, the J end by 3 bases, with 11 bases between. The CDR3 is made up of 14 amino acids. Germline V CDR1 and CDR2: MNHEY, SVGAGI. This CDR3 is CASSPRQSNQPQHF. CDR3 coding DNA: TGTGCCAGCAGTCCTCGACAGTCCAATCAGCCCCAGCATTTT.

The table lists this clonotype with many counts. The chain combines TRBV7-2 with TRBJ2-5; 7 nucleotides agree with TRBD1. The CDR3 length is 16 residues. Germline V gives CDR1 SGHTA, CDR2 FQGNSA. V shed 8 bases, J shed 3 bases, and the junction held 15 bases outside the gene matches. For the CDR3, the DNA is TGTGCCAGCGCTTATCCGCCGGGACAGACCAAAGAGACCCAGTACTTC. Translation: CASAYPPGQTKETQYF.

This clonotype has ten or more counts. The CDR3 is CSVRLASTDTQYF. The CDR3 bases are TGCAGTGTTCGACTAGCGAGCACAGATACGCAGTATTTT. V gene TRBV20-1 combines with J gene TRBJ2-3; 8 positions agree with TRBD2. V was pared by 7 bases and J by 0 bases, with 3 bases of the junction left unmatched. The length of the CDR3 is 13 residues. CDR1 and CDR2 from the germline V gene are DFQATT and SNEGSKA (reference sequence).

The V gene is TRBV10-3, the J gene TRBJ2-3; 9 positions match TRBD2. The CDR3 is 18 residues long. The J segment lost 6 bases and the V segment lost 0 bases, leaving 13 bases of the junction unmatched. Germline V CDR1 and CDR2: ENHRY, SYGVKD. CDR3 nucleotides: TGTGCCATCAGTGAGTCCCCGCCTGGAGCGGGGGGTCGGGATACGCAGTATTTT. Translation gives CAISESPPGAGGRDTQYF.